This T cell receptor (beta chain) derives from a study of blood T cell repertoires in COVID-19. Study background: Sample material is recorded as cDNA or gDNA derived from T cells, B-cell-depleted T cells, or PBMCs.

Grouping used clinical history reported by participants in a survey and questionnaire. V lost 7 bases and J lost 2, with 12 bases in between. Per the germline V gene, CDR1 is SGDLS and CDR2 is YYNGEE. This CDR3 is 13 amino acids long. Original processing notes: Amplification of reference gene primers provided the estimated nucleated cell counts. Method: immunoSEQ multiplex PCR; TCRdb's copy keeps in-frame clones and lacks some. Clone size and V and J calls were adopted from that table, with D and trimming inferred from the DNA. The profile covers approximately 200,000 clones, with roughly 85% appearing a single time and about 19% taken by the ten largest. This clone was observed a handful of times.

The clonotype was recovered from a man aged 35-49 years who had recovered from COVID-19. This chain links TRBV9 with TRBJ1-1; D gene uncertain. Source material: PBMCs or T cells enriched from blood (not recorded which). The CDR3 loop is CASQREVNTEAFF. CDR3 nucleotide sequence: TGTGCCAGCCAGAGGGAAGTAAACACTGAAGCTTTCTTT.